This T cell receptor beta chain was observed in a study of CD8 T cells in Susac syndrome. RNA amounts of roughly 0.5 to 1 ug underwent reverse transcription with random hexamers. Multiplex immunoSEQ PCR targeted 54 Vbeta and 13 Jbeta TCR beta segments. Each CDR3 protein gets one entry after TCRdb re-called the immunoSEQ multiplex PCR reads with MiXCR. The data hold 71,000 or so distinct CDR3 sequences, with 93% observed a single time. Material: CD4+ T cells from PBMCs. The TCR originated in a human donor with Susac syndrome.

The CDR3 sequence: CAVMRVGGSPLHF. Written as DNA, the CDR3 is TGTGCCGTCATGCGGGTCGGAGGATCACCCCTCCACTTT. The chain joins TRBV6-1 to TRBJ1-6; no clear D. V was shortened by 11 bases and J by 10 bases, with 18 bases between the two germline ends. CDR3 size: 13 residues. The germline gives CDR1 MNHNS, CDR2 SASEGT.